The clone carrying this T cell receptor beta chain was recorded a few times. What it recognizes is unknown. This entry comes from a study of T-cell reconstitution after alpha-beta-depleted transplantation in children. Study-level results: Some patients' high day-60 TCRbeta diversity was attributed to recipient cells surviving conditioning. Alpha-beta T cells present about two months after transplant were reported to originate from several hundred expanded graft clones. A year post-transplant, T-cell counts and diversity derived mostly from newly produced T cells.

This CDR3 comprises 14 residues. The ends were cut back, 2 bases at V and 6 bases at J, with 13 bases in the middle. The authors prepared the TCRbeta library with unique molecular identifiers. TCRdb passed the PCR reads through MiXCR, listing each CDR3 protein once. Here the sample spans hundreds of thousands of distinct CDR3 sequences, about an eighth being singletons. The V and J genes are TRBV12-3 or TRBV12-4 and TRBJ1-1, with D hard to call. This TCR was recovered from a girl aged 2-10 years with congenital amegakaryocytic thrombocytopenia, due to receive a stem cell transplant. The specimen was PBMCs, collected before TCRalphabeta/CD19-depleted stem cell transplant. CDR3 sequence (DNA): TGTGCCAGCAGTTTACGGGTTGGCGTCGCTGAAGCTTTCTTT. This encodes CASSLRVGVAEAFF.